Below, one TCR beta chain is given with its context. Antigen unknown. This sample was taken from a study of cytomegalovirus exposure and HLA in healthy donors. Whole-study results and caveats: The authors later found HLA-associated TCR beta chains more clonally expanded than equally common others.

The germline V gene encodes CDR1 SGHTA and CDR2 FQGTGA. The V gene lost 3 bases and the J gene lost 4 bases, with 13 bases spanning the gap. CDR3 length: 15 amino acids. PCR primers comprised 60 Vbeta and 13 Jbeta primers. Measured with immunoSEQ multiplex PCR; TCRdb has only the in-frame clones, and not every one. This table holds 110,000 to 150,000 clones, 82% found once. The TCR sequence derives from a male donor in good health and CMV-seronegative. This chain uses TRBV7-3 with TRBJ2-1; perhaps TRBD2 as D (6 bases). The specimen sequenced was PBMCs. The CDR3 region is CASSFFGGGYNEQFF. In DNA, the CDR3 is TGTGCCAGCAGCTTTTTCGGCGGAGGGTACAATGAGCAGTTCTTC.